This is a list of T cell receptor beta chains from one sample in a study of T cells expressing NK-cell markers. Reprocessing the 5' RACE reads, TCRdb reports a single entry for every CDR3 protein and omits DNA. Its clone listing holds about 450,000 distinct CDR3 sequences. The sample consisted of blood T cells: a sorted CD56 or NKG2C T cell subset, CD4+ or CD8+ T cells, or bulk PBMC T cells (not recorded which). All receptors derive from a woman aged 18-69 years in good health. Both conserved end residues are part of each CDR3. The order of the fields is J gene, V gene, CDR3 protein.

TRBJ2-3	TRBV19	CASSLQEGVNTDTQYF
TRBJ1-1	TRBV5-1	CASSLTVLDGTEAFF
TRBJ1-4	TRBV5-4	CASSFVNEKLFF
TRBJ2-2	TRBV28	CASSETGGLGSGELFF
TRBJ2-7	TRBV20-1	CSARKPKLQVHEQYF
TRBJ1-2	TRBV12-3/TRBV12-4	CASRAPGGGYGYTF
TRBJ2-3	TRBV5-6	CASSLALDRATDTQYF
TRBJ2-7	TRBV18	CASSPTGTAKQQYF
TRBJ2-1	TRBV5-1	CASSWTSSEQFF
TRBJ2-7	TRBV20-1	CSAQTGTGSYEQYF
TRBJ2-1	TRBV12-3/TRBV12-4	CASIDQSNEQFF
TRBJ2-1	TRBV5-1	CASSWANEQFF
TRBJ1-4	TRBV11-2	CASSLVYRQTNEKLFF
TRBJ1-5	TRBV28	CASRQGVEQTQHF
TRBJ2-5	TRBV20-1	CSASPGLVRETQYF
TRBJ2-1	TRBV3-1	CASSQDSGLGQFF
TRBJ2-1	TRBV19	CASSTTGVDEQFF
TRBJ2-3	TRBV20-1	CSARPPGRVLADTQYF
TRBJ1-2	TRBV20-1	CSARDPTSNYGYTF
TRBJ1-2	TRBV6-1	CASSIVWDRGRFYYGYTF
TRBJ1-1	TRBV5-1	CASSLDKGLGTEAFF
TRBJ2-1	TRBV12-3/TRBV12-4	CASSRAREVIQSEQFF
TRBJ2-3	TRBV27	CASIPRGSGEADTQYF